This T cell receptor (beta chain) came from a study of siplizumab effects on memory and regulatory T cells. Study conclusions and caveats: Naive T cells seemed more diverse than memory cells and seemed major alloresponse contributors.

This clone was recorded a few times. Antigen unknown. This CDR3 is 14 amino acids long. Germline V gene sequence: CDR1 SEHNR, CDR2 FQNEAQ (reference sequence). Deletions cut 3 bases from V and 6 bases from J, with 14 bases between. About 100,000 TCR templates underwent assay in each sample. The method was immunoSEQ multiplex PCR; TCRdb's version includes in-frame clones alone and lacks a portion of them. The table lists roughly 62,000 clones, roughly 78% of them singletons. This receptor was identified in a human donor in good health. This chain joins TRBV7-9 and TRBJ1-1; D gene unclear. Material for sequencing was memory CD4+ T cells sorted from blood. The CDR3 loop is CASSLEGTLSEAFF. CDR3 bases: TGTGCCAGCAGCTTGGAGGGTACTCTTTCTGAAGCTTTCTTT.